This TCR beta chain appears in the sequencing data of a study of OX40 agonist ivuxolimab in advanced cancers. Across the study: The mean age was approximately 60 years, ranging from about 23 to 79, with less than 90% of participants male.

TCRdb's copy holds only in-frame clones and misses some; the assay was immunoSEQ multiplex PCR. The profile shows around 61,000 clones, under 90% of them singletons. V shed 6 bases and J 4 bases; nucleotides not matched to a gene: 5. The CDR3 runs 13 residues. CDR1 KGHSH and CDR2 LQKENI come from the germline V gene. The chain combines TRBV18 with TRBJ1-1; 7 positions agree with TRBD1. This TCR was recovered from an adult with an advanced solid tumor such as melanoma, head and neck, liver or kidney cancer. Sequenced material: CD4+ or CD8+ T cells sorted from blood, taken in a trial of the OX40 agonist ivuxolimab. CDR3 amino acids: CASSEGQSTEAFF. The CDR3 DNA is TGTGCCAGCTCTGAGGGACAGAGCACTGAAGCTTTCTTT.